This entry is about one T cell receptor (beta chain). Its antigen is unknown. Exclusion applied to patients with autoimmune disease history or systemic immunosuppression. Assay used: immunoSEQ multiplex PCR; TCRdb lists only in-frame clones, some missing. The table lists some 100,000 clones, around four fifths of them singletons, with 0.95% to 1.3% in the top ten. These data are taken from a study of OX40 agonist ivuxolimab in advanced cancers. The study, taken as a whole, reports: Undetermined was the antigen specificity of the expanded peripheral T cells.

The source material was CD4+ or CD8+ T cells sorted from blood, sampled in a trial of the OX40 agonist ivuxolimab. The receptor's source is an adult with an advanced solid tumor such as melanoma, head and neck, liver or kidney cancer.

The CDR3 coding sequence is TGTGCCAGCAGCTTGGCGCACAACAATGAGCAGTTCTTC. Encoded protein: CASSLAHNNEQFF. The chain employs TRBV7-2 and TRBJ2-1; D uncertain. V was pared by 3 bases and J by 5 bases, with 8 bases between. The CDR3 has 13 residues. Germline V gene data show CDR1 as SGHTA and CDR2 as FQGNSA.